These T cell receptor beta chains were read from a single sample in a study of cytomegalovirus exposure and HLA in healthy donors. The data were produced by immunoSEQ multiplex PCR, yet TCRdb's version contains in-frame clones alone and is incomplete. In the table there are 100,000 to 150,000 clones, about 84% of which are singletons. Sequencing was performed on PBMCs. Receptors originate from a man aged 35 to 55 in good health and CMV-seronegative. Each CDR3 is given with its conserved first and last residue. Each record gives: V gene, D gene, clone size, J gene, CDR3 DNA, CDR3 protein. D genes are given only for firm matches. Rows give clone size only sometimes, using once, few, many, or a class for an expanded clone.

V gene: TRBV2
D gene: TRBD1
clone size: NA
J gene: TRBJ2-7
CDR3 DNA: TGTGCCAGCAGCCCCGGGGCCCGGGACAGAGTCTCCTCCTACGAGCAGTACTTC
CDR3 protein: CASSPGARDRVSSYEQYF

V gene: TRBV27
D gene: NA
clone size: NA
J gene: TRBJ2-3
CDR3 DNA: TGTGCCAGCAGTTGGAGGGGCACAGATACGCAGTATTTT
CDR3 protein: CASSWRGTDTQYF

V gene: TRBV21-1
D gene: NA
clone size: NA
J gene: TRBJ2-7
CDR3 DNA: TGTGCCAGCAGCACTGGACACGGCGAGCAGTACTTC
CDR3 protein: CASSTGHGEQYF

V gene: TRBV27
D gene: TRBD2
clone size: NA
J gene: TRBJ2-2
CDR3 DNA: TGTGCCAGCACTCCGGGACTAGCAAGCACCGGGGAGCTGTTTTTT
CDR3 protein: CASTPGLASTGELFF

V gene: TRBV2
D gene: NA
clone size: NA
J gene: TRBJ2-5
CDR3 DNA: TGTGCCAGCAGCGACAGAATAGAGACCCAGTACTTC
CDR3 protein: CASSDRIETQYF

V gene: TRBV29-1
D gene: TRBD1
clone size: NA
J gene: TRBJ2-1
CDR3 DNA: TGCAGCGTTGAAGATGACAGGGGCACCTACAATGAGCAGTTCTTC
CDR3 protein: CSVEDDRGTYNEQFF

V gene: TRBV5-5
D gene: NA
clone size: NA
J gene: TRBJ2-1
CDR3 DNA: TGTGCCAGCAGCTTGATGGGGACTAATGAGCAGTTCTTC
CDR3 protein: CASSLMGTNEQFF

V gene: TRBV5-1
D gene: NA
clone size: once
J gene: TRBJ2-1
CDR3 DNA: TGCGCCAGCAGCACCCGCCCCGACAACTCCTACAATGAGCAGTTCTTC
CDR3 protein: CASSTRPDNSYNEQFF

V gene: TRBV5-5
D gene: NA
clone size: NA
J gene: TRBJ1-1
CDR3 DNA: TGTGCCAGCAGCTTGCTCGGGTCCACTGAAGCTTTCTTT
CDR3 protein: CASSLLGSTEAFF

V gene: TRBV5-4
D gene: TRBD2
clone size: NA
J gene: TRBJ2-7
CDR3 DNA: TGTGCCAGCAGTTTACCCGGGGGGGACGAGCAGTACTTC
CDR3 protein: CASSLPGGDEQYF

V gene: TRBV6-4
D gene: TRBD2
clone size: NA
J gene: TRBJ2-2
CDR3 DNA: TGTGCCAGCAGTCCCGGGACTAGCGGGGCCGGGGAGCTGTTTTTT
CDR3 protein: CASSPGTSGAGELFF

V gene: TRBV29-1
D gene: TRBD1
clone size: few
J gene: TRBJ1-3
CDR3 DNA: TGCAGCGTCGGGACAGGGGGCTCTGGAAACACCATATATTTT
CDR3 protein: CSVGTGGSGNTIYF

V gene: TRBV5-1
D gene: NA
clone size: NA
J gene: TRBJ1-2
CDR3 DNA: TGCGCCAGCAGCTTGCAGGGAGGCTATGGCTACACCTTC
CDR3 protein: CASSLQGGYGYTF

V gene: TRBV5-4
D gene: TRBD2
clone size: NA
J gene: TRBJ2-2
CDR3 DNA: TGTGCCAGCAGCCCCCCTAGCGGGGGGGTTGGCGGGGAGCTGTTTTTT
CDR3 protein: CASSPPSGGVGGELFF

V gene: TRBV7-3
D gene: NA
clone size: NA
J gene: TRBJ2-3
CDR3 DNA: TGTGCCAGCAGCGGCCAGGGTGTCGCCACAGATACGCAGTATTTT
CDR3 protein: CASSGQGVATDTQYF

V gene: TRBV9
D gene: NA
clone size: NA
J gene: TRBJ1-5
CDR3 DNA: TGTGCCAGCAGCGTAATTCCGGGAAACCCCCAGCATTTT
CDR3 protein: CASSVIPGNPQHF

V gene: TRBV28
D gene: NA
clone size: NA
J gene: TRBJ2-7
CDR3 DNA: TGTGCCAGCAGTTCCCACAGGACCTACGAGCAGTACTTC
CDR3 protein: CASSSHRTYEQYF

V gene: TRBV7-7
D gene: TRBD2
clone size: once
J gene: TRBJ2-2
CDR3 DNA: TGTGCCAGCAGCCAGCGGGGCACCGGGGAGCTGTTTTTT
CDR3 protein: CASSQRGTGELFF

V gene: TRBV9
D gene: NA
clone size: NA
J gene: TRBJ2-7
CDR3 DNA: TGTGCCAGCAGCGTAGTCTCGGGTGGGTTCGACGAGCAGTACTTC
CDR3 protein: CASSVVSGGFDEQYF

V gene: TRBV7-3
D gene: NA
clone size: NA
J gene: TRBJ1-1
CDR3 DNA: TGTGCCAGCAGCATGACCCGGGACAAGGCACGAGACACTGAAGCTTTCTTT
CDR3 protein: CASSMTRDKARDTEAFF